These 25 T cell receptor beta chains came from one sample sequenced in a study of shared clonotypes between healthy human individuals. The repertoire was sequenced with immunoSEQ multiplex PCR; TCRdb's copy has only in-frame clones and lacks some. The table lists more than 2 million clones, approximately 95% of them singletons. Sequencing was carried out using naive CD4+ T cells sorted from blood. Subset specified: CD45RA+ positively selected. These receptors were taken from a young man in good health.

V gene TRBV28 combines with J gene TRBJ1-6; 11 positions agree with TRBD1. Trimming removed 4 bases from V and 6 bases from J; junction bases left unmatched: 2. Germline V gives CDR1 MDHEN, CDR2 SYDVKM. The CDR3 is made up of 15 amino acids. The CDR3 DNA follows: TGTGCCAGCAGTTCCGGACAGGGGGCTAATTCACCCCTCCACTTT. Protein product: CASSSGQGANSPLHF.

The chain links TRBV5-1 to TRBJ1-5; D might be TRBD1 (6 bases). CDR1 is SGHRS, CDR2 YFSETQ, per germline. CDR3 length: 16 residues. Trimming shortened V by 0 bases and J by 2 bases, and 12 bases separated the two germline ends. Written as DNA, the CDR3 is TGCGCCAGCAGCTTGGAAGGGGGGAACGGCAATCAGCCCCAGCATTTT. It codes for CASSLEGGNGNQPQHF.

This chain joins TRBV27 and TRBJ2-5, with a tentative D call TRBD1 (5 bases). V was clipped by 5 bases and J by 1 base, with 11 bases between them. Germline assignment: CDR1 MNHEY and CDR2 SMNVEV (reference sequence). CDR3 length equals 14 residues. The CDR3 region has the DNA TGTGCCAGCAGTCCAGACAGATTCCAAGAGACCCAGTACTTC. This translates into CASSPDRFQETQYF.

J is TRBJ1-2 and V is TRBV27; D remains unclear. The V and J ends lost 0 bases and 4 bases respectively, with 9 bases between them. Per germline, CDR1 MNHEY and CDR2 SMNVEV (reference sequence). This CDR3 has 14 residues. The CDR3 region has the DNA TGTGCCAGCAGTTTATCGGAGCAAGTCTATGGCTACACCTTC. Its translation: CASSLSEQVYGYTF.

This clone was detected once. The rearrangement links TRBV11-2 to TRBJ2-1; 11 bases agree with TRBD2. V was clipped by 1 base and J by 8 bases; unmatched bases: 4. Germline V gene data show CDR1 as SGHAT and CDR2 as FQNNGV. This CDR3 spans 15 amino acids. For the CDR3, the DNA is TGTGCCAGCAGCTTAGGTAGCGGGGGGGCCCATGAGCAGTTCTTC. It translates to CASSLGSGGAHEQFF. Combining the CDR3 with reference TRBV11-2 and TRBJ2-1 gives the whole variable domain EAGVAQSPRYKIIEKRQSVAFWCNPISGHATLYWYQQILGQGPKLLIQFQNNGVVDDSQLPKDRFSAERLKGVDSTLKIQPAKLEDSAVYLCASSLGSGGAHEQFFGPGTRLTVL.

The CDR3 spells CASSLVGLAIYPYNEQFF. CDR3 DNA sequence: TGTGCCAGCAGCTTAGTTGGACTAGCGATCTACCCCTACAATGAGCAGTTCTTC. The rearrangement uses TRBV7-2 and TRBJ2-1; 9 positions agree with TRBD2. J lost 2 bases, V lost 1 base, and 9 bases had no gene match. Per germline, CDR1 SGHTA and CDR2 FQGNSA. The CDR3 runs to 18 residues.

In the case of this clone: One end of the junction does not line up with germline, which may come from a read error. V usage is TRBV7-8 and J usage is TRBJ2-7; 7 bases map to TRBD1. The CDR3 spans 15 residues. CDR1 is SGHVS, CDR2 FQNEAQ, per germline. The CDR3 DNA sequence: TGTGCCAGCAGCCCCCGGACAGGCTTCTCCTACGAGCAGTGCTTC. Its protein is CASSPRTGFSYEQCF.

This chain joins TRBV30 and TRBJ1-1; the D is unclear. Germline V gives CDR1 GTSNPN, CDR2 SVGIG (reference sequence). The ends were cut back, 4 bases at V and 2 bases at J, with 8 bases in the middle. The CDR3 runs to 12 residues. The CDR3 sequence is CAWNAGNTEAFF. In nucleotides, the CDR3 is TGTGCCTGGAACGCGGGTAACACTGAAGCTTTCTTT.

J is TRBJ2-7 and V is TRBV7-9; the D gene is possibly TRBD1 (6 bases). V lost 1 base and J 4 bases, leaving 11 bases between the germline ends. The germline V gene encodes CDR1 SEHNR and CDR2 FQNEAQ (reference sequence). The CDR3 is 14 amino acids. Here the CDR3 reads CASSLEQGRYEQYF. The CDR3 coding sequence is TGTGCCAGCAGCTTAGAACAGGGTCGATACGAGCAGTACTTC.

Note on this clone: The sample contains more than one DNA sequence encoding this CDR3. This chain connects TRBV28 to TRBJ2-7; D perhaps matches TRBD1 (6 bases). This CDR3 comprises 13 residues. The germline V gene encodes CDR1 MDHEN and CDR2 SYDVKM. The V end was cut by 5 bases, the J end by 2 bases, with 10 bases between. CDR3 amino acids: CASSSGQTYEQYF. Written as DNA, the CDR3 is TGTGCCAGCAGTAGCGGACAGACCTACGAGCAGTACTTC.

The chain employs TRBV4-1 and TRBJ1-5; possible D gene TRBD1, 6 bases. V lost 6 bases and J lost 9, with 15 bases in between. The CDR3 is 13 amino acids. Germline assignment: CDR1 MGHRA and CDR2 YSYEKL. CDR3 nucleotide sequence: TGCGCCAGCAGACAGGGAACCGGGGGGCCCCAGCATTTT. Translated, it gives CASRQGTGGPQHF.

Here the CDR3 DNA reads TGTGCCTGGAGTGTTATTCCTGGAGGGGACTATGGCTACACCTTC. Encoded protein: CAWSVIPGGDYGYTF. The genes are TRBV30 and TRBJ1-2, with D perhaps matching TRBD1 (5 bases). Germline CDR1 is GTSNPN and CDR2 is SVGIG (reference sequence). Trimming stripped 0 bases from V and 3 bases from J, with 14 bases between. This CDR3 region has 15 residues.

The chain links TRBV5-1 to TRBJ2-7; 7 nucleotides agree with TRBD2. The CDR3 loop spans 15 amino acids. The germline V gene has CDR1 SGHRS and CDR2 YFSETQ. Trimming removed 4 bases from V and 6 bases from J; junction bases left unmatched: 13. The CDR3 here is CASSAQGGGAGEQYF. As DNA, the CDR3 is TGCGCCAGCAGCGCCCAGGGCGGGGGAGCGGGCGAGCAGTACTTC.

The V call is TRBV28, the J call TRBJ1-6; 8 bases fit TRBD1. CDR1 and CDR2 (germline): MDHEN, SYDVKM. V dropped 4 bases and J dropped 8; count of bases not matched to a gene: 7. The CDR3 spans 15 residues. CDR3 nucleotide sequence: TGTGCCAGCAGTTATGTGGACAGGGAGGATTCACCCCTCCACTTT. It codes for CASSYVDREDSPLHF.

The chain combines TRBV28 with TRBJ2-7, with 10 bases lining up with TRBD1. The germline CDR1 and CDR2 sequences are MDHEN and SYDVKM. There are 17 residues in the CDR3. Trimming took 6 bases from V and 0 from J; bases not matched to a gene: 11. Here the CDR3 DNA reads TGTGCCAGCAGCCCGGGACAGGGGTCCCTGCGCTCCTACGAGCAGTACTTC. Residues: CASSPGQGSLRSYEQYF.

The chain recombines TRBV5-4 with TRBJ2-2; TRBD1 agrees at 7 bases. This CDR3 has 14 residues. Germline lookup yields CDR1 SGHNT and CDR2 YYREEE (reference sequence). V shed 5 bases, J shed 6 bases, and the junction held 7 bases outside the gene matches. CDR3 sequence reads: CASSLDRPAGELFF. In DNA form, the CDR3 reads TGTGCCAGCAGTCTGGACAGGCCGGCCGGGGAGCTGTTTTTT.

The chain has TRBV6-6 and TRBJ2-2, with D perhaps matching TRBD2 (6 bases). The germline V and J ends were trimmed by 6 bases and 5 bases, with 16 bases remaining between them. The CDR3 spans 15 residues. The germline V gene encodes CDR1 MNHNY and CDR2 SVGAGI (reference sequence). The CDR3 region has the DNA TGTGCCAGCAGCCCACTCGGCGGGGCAACCGGGGAGCTGTTTTTT. Translating it yields CASSPLGGATGELFF.

The chain links TRBV5-3 to TRBJ1-5, with 10 bases matching TRBD1. TRBV5-3 is identified as an open reading frame with a role that is uncertain. CDR3 length equals 20 residues. With 1 base clipped from V and 1 base from J, the junction kept 14 bases outside the gene matches. CDR3 protein: CARSLLSVGTGDLSNQPQHF. CDR3 bases: TGTGCCAGAAGCTTGTTGTCCGTGGGGACAGGGGATTTAAGCAATCAGCCCCAGCATTTT.

This chain connects TRBV6-1 to TRBJ2-7; possible D gene TRBD1, 5 bases. CDR3 size: 14 residues. The V end was cut by 0 bases, the J end by 4 bases, with 10 bases between. Per the germline V gene, CDR1 is MNHNS and CDR2 is SASEGT. As DNA, the CDR3 is TGTGCCAGCAGTGAAGCGGGCCAGGGATACGAGCAGTACTTC. Its translation: CASSEAGQGYEQYF.

The chain couples TRBV5-1 to TRBJ2-3; 7 bases are shared with TRBD1. Trimming cost V 0 bases and J 3 bases; bases outside gene matches: 4. Germline lookup yields CDR1 SGHRS and CDR2 YFSETQ. This CDR3 is 15 amino acids long. CDR3 bases: TGCGCCAGCAGCTTGGATGACAGGGCGACAGATACGCAGTATTTT. This sequence encodes CASSLDDRATDTQYF.

V gene TRBV9 combines with J gene TRBJ2-7, with 7 bases fitting TRBD1. The CDR3 is 14 amino acids. V dropped 4 bases and J dropped 3; count of bases not matched to a gene: 7. In germline, CDR1 is SGDLS, CDR2 YYNGEE. CDR3 DNA: TGTGCCAGCAGCCCACCGACAGGGTACTACGAGCAGTACTTC. Protein sequence: CASSPPTGYYEQYF. Looking up the rest from reference TRBV9 and TRBJ2-7 gives the full variable domain: DSGVTQTPKHLITATGQRVTLRCSPRSGDLSVYWYQQSLDQGLQFLIQYYNGEERAKGNILERFSAQQFPDLHSELNLSSLELGDSALYFCASSPPTGYYEQYFGPGTRLTVT.

The chain combines TRBV10-3 with TRBJ2-3; D is unresolved. The CDR3 extends over 16 amino acids. Germline V lookup: CDR1 ENHRY, CDR2 SYGVKD. Trimming shortened V by 2 bases and J by 1 base, and 13 bases separated the two germline ends. DNA of the CDR3: TGTGCCATCAGTGAGAAGGTCGATCGGGGCACAGATACGCAGTATTTT. This codes for CAISEKVDRGTDTQYF.

Note on this clone: Within the sample, other DNA sequences also encode this same CDR3. The V gene is TRBV7-2, the J gene TRBJ2-7, with D tentatively TRBD1 or TRBD2 (6 bases each). The CDR3 length is 15 residues. V shed 3 bases and J shed 1 base, with 13 bases lying between them. Germline V lookup: CDR1 SGHTA, CDR2 FQGNSA. This CDR3 is CASSLGGGGSYEQYF. The DNA for the CDR3 is TGTGCCAGCAGCTTGGGTGGAGGGGGGTCCTACGAGCAGTACTTC.

The count of this clone is one. The V gene is TRBV6-1, the J gene TRBJ2-3, with D uncertain. Germline V gene data show CDR1 as MNHNS and CDR2 as SASEGT. Trimming stripped 1 base from V and 0 bases from J, with 11 bases between. The CDR3 length is 16 residues. The DNA of the CDR3 is TGTGCCAGCAGTGAAGGGGCGGCGGTGAGCACAGATACGCAGTATTTT. Its translation: CASSEGAAVSTDTQYF.

The chain links TRBV5-6 to TRBJ2-4, with no clear D. Between the trimmed V and J ends, which lost 3 bases and 4 bases, there was a span of 5 bases. There are 12 residues in the CDR3. Germline CDR1 reads SGHDT; CDR2 reads YYEEEE. Here the CDR3 reads CASSSKKNIQYF. CDR3 coding DNA: TGTGCCAGCAGCTCCAAGAAAAACATTCAGTACTTC. The full variable domain, its missing parts supplied by reference TRBV5-6 and TRBJ2-4, is DAGVTQSPTHLIKTRGQQVTLRCSPKSGHDTVSWYQQALGQGPQFIFQYYEEEERQRGNFPDRFSGHQFPNYSSELNVNALLLGDSALYLCASSSKKNIQYFGAGTRLSVL.